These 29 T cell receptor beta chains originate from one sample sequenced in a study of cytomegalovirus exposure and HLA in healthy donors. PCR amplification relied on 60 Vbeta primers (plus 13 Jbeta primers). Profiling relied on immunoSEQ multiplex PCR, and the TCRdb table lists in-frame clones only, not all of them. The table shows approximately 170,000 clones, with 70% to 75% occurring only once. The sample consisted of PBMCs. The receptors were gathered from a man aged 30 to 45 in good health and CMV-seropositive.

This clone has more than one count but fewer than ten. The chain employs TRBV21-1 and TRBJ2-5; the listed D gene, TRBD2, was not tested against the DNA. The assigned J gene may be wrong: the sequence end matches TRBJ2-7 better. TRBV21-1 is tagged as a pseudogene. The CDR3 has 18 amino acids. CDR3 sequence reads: CASRQTPRASGICYEQYF. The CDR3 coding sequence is TGTGCCAGCAGACAAACCCCCCGGGCTAGCGGGATTTGCTACGAGCAGTACTTC.

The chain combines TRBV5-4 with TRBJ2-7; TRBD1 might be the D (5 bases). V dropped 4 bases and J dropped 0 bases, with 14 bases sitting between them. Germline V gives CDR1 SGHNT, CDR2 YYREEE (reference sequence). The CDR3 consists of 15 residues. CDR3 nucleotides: TGTGCCAGCAGCCCGGACACCTCTACCTCCTACGAGCAGTACTTC. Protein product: CASSPDTSTSYEQYF.

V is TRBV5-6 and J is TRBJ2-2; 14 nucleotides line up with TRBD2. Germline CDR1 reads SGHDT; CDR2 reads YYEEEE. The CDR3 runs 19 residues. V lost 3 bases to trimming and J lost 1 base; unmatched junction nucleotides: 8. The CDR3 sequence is CASSSPPGTSGGNTGELFF. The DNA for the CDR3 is TGTGCCAGCAGCTCCCCACCCGGGACTAGCGGGGGGAACACCGGGGAGCTGTTTTTT. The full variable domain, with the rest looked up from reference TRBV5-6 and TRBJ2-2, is DAGVTQSPTHLIKTRGQQVTLRCSPKSGHDTVSWYQQALGQGPQFIFQYYEEEERQRGNFPDRFSGHQFPNYSSELNVNALLLGDSALYLCASSSPPGTSGGNTGELFFGEGSRLTVL.

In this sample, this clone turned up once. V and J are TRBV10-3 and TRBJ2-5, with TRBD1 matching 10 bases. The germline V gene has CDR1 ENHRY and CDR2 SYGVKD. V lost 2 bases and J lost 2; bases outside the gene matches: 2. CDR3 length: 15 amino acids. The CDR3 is CAISEVDRGQETQYF. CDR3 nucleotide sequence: TGTGCCATCAGTGAGGTGGACAGGGGGCAAGAGACCCAGTACTTC.

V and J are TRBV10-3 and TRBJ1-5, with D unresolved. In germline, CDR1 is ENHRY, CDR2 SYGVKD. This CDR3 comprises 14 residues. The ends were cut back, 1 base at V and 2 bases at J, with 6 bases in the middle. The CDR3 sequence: CAISEWRGNQPQHF. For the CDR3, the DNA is TGTGCCATCAGTGAGTGGAGGGGCAATCAGCCCCAGCATTTT.

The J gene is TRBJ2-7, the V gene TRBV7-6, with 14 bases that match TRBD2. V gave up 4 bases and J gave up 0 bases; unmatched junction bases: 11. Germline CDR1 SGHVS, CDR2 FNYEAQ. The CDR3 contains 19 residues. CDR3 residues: CASSSAQAGTSGSSYEQYF. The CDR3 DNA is TGTGCCAGCAGCTCAGCCCAAGCCGGGACTAGCGGGAGCTCCTACGAGCAGTACTTC.

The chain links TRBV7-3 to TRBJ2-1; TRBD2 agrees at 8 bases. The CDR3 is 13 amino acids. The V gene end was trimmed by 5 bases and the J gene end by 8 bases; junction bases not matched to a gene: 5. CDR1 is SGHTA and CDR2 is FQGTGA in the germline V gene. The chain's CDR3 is CASSPPTSDEQFF. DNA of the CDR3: TGTGCCAGCAGCCCTCCGACTAGCGATGAGCAGTTCTTC.

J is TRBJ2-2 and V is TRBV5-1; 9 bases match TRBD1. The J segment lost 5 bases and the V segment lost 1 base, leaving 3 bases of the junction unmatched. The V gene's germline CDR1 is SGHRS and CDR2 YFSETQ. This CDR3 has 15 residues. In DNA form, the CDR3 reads TGCGCCAGCAGCTTGCGACAGGGGGGGACCGGGGAGCTGTTTTTT. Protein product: CASSLRQGGTGELFF.

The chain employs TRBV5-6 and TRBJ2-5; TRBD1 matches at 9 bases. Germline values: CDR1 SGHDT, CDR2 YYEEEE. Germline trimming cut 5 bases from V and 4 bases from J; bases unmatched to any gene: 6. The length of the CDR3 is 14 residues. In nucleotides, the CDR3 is TGTGCCAGCAGTCGAAACAGGGGGCGAGAGACCCAGTACTTC. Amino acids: CASSRNRGRETQYF.

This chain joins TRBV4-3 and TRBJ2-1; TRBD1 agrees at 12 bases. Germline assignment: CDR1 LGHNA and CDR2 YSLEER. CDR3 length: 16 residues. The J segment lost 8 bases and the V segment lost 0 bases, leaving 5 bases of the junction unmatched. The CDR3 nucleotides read TGCGCCAGCAGCCAAGACCCGGGACAGGGGGCCGATGAGCAGTTCTTC. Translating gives CASSQDPGQGADEQFF.

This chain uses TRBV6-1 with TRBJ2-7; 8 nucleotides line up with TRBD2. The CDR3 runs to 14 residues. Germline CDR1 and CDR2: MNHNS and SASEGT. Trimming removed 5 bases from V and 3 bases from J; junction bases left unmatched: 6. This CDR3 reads CASSMGLGYYEQYF. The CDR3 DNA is TGTGCCAGCAGTATGGGACTAGGTTACTACGAGCAGTACTTC.

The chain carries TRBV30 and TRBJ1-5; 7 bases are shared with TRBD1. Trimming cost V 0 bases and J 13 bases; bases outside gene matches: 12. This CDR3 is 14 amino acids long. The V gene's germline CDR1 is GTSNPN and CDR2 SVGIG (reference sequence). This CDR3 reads CAWSVGRQEGAQHF. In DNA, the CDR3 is TGTGCCTGGAGTGTAGGGAGGCAGGAGGGGGCACAGCATTTT.

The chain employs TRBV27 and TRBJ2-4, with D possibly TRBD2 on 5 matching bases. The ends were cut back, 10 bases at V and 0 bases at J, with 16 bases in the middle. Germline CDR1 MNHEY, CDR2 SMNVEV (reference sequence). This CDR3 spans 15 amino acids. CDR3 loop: CAIMTITLAKNIQYF. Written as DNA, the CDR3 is TGTGCCATCATGACTATAACGCTAGCCAAAAACATTCAGTACTTC.

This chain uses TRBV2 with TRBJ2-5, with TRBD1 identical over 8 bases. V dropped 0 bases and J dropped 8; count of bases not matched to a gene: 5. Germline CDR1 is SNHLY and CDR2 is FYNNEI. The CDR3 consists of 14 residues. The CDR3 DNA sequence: TGTGCCAGCAGTGAAGCGGACAGGGTTGGCACCCAGTACTTC. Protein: CASSEADRVGTQYF.

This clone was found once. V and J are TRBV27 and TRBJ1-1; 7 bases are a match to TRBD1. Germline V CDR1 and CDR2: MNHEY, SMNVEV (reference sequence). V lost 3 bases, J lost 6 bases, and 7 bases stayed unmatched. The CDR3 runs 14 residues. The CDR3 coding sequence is TGTGCCAGCAGTTTTGGGACAGCAAGGGCTGAAGCTTTCTTT. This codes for CASSFGTARAEAFF.

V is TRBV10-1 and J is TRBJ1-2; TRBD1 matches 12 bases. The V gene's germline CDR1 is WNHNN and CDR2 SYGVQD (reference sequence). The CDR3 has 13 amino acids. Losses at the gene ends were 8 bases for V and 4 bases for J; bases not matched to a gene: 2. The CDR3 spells CASGTGGIYGYTF. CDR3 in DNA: TGCGCCAGCGGGACAGGGGGCATCTATGGCTACACCTTC.

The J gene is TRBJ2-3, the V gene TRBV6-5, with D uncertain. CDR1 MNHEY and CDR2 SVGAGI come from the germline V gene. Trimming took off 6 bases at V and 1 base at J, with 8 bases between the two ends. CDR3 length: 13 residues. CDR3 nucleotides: TGTGCCAGCAGAGCGCCGGGCACAGATACGCAGTATTTT. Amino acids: CASRAPGTDTQYF.

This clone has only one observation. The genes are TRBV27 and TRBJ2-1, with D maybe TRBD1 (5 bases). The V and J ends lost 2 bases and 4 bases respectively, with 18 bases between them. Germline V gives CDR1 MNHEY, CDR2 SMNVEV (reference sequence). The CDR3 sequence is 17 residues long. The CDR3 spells CASSLGAVEPYYNEQFF. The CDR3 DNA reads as TGTGCCAGCAGTTTAGGGGCCGTGGAGCCTTATTACAATGAGCAGTTCTTC.

The CDR3 spells CASSILSGSGNTGELFF. Here the CDR3 DNA reads TGTGCCAGTAGTATACTTAGCGGGAGTGGGAACACCGGGGAGCTGTTTTTT. The rearrangement links TRBV19 to TRBJ2-2, with 9 positions matching TRBD2. The CDR3 length is 17 residues. V was pared by 2 bases and J by 1 base, with 5 bases of the junction left unmatched. Germline V lookup: CDR1 LNHDA, CDR2 SQIVND (reference sequence).

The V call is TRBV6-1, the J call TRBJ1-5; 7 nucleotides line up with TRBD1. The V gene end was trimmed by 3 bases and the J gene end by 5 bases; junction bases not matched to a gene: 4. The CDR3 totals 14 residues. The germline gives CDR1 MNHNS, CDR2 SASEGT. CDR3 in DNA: TGTGCCAGCAGTGAGGGACAGATTGATCAGCCCCAGCATTTT. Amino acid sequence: CASSEGQIDQPQHF.

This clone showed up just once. The CDR3 region has the DNA TGTGCCAGCAGCCAAGAGGGAGGGACTAGCTTTTACGAGCAGTACTTC. It yields the protein CASSQEGGTSFYEQYF. The rearrangement joins TRBV4-2 to TRBJ2-7; 9 bases fit TRBD2. V lost 0 bases and J lost 4; bases outside the gene matches: 7. Germline V gives CDR1 LGHNA, CDR2 YNFKEQ. The CDR3 is made up of 16 amino acids.

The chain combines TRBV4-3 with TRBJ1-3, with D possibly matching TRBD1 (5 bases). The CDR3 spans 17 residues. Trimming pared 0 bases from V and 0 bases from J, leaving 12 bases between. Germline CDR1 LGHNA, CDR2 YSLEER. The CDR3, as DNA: TGCGCCAGCAGCCAAGACGTCAGACAGCTCTCTGGAAACACCATATATTTT. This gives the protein CASSQDVRQLSGNTIYF.

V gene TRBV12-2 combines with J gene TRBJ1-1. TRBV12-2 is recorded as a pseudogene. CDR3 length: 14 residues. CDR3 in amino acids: CASRPRVLNTEAFF. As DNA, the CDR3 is TGTGCAAGTCGCCCGAGGGTCTTAAACACTGAAGCTTTCTTT.

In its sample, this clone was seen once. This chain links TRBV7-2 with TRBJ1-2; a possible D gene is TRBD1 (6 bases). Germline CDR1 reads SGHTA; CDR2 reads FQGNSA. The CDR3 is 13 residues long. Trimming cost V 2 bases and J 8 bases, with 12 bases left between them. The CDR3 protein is CASSLTGLEGYTF. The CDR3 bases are TGTGCCAGCAGCTTAACAGGGTTGGAAGGCTACACCTTC. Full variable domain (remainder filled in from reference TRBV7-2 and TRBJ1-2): GAGVSQSPSNKVTEKGKDVELRCDPISGHTALYWYRQSLGQGLEFLIYFQGNSAPDKSGLPSDRFSAERTGGSVSTLTIQRTQQEDSAVYLCASSLTGLEGYTFGSGTRLTVV.

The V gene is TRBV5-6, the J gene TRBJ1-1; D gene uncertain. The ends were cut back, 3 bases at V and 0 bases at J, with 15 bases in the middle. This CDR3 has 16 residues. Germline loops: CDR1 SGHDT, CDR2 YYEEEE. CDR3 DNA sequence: TGTGCCAGCAGCTCAATAACCGGGAGAATGAACACTGAAGCTTTCTTT. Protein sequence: CASSSITGRMNTEAFF.

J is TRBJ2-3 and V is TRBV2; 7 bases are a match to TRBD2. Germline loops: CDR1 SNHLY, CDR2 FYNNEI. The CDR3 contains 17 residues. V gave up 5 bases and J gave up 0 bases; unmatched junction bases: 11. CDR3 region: CASSYDPRGRSTDTQYF. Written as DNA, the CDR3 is TGTGCCAGCAGTTACGACCCCCGCGGGAGAAGCACAGATACGCAGTATTTT.

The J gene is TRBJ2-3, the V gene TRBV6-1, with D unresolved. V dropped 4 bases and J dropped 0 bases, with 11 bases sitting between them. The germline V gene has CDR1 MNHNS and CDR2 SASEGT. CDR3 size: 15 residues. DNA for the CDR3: TGTGCCAGCAGTGTCTCACTCACTAGCACAGATACGCAGTATTTT. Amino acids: CASSVSLTSTDTQYF.

The CDR3 reads CASSLMGQGATEAFF. The CDR3 DNA follows: TGTGCCAGCAGCTTAATGGGGCAGGGGGCCACTGAAGCTTTCTTT. The V gene is TRBV7-2, the J gene TRBJ1-1; 8 positions agree with TRBD1. The CDR3 loop spans 15 amino acids. V shed 2 bases and J 4 bases; nucleotides not matched to a gene: 6. Germline V lookup: CDR1 SGHTA, CDR2 FQGNSA.

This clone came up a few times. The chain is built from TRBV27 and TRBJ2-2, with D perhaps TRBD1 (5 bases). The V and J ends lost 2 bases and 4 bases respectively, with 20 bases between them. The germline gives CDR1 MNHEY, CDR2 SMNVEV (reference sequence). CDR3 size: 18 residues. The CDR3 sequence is CASSLRVPQDTSTGELFF. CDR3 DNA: TGTGCCAGCAGTTTAAGGGTACCCCAGGACACCTCCACCGGGGAGCTGTTTTTT.